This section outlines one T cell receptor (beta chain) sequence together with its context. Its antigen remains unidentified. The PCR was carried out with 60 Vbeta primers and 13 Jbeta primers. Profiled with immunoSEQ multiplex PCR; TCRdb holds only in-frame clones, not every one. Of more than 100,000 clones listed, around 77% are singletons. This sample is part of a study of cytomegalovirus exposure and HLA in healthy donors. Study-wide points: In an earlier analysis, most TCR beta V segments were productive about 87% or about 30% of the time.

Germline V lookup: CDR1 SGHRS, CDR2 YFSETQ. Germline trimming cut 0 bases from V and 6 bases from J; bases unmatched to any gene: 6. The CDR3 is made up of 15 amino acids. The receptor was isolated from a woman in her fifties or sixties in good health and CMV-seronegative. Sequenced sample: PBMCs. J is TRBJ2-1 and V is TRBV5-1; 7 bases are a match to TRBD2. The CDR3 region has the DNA TGCGCCAGCAGCTTGGGGGAGGGTCGAGCCAATGAGCAGTTCTTC. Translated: CASSLGEGRANEQFF.